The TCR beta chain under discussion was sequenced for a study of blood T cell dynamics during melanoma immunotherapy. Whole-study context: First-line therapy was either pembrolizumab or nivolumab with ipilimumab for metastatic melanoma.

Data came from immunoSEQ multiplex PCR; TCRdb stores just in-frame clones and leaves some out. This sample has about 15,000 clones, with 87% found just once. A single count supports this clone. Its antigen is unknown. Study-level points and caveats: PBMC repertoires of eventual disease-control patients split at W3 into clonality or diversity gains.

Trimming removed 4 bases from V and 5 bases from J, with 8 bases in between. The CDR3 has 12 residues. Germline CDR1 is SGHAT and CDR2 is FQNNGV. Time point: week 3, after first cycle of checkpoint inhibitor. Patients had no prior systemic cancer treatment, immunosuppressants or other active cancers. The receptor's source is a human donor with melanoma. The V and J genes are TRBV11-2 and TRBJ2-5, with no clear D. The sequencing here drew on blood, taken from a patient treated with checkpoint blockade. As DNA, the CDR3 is TGTGCCAGCAGCTACCACCGGGAGACCCAGTACTTC. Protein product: CASSYHRETQYF. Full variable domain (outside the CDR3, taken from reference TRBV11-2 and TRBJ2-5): EAGVAQSPRYKIIEKRQSVAFWCNPISGHATLYWYQQILGQGPKLLIQFQNNGVVDDSQLPKDRFSAERLKGVDSTLKIQPAKLEDSAVYLCASSYHRETQYFGPGTRLLVL.